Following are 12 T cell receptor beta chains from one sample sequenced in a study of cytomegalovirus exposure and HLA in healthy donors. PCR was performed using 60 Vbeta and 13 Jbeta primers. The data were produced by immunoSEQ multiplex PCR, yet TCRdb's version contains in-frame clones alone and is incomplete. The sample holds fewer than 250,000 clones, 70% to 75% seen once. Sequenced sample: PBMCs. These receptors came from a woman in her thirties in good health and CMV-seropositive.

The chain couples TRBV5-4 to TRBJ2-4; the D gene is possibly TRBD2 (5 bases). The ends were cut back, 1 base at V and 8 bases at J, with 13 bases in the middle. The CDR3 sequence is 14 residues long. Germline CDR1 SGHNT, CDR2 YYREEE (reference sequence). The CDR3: CASSLRGLGDIQYF. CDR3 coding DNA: TGTGCCAGCAGCTTGCGTGGACTTGGGGACATTCAGTACTTC.

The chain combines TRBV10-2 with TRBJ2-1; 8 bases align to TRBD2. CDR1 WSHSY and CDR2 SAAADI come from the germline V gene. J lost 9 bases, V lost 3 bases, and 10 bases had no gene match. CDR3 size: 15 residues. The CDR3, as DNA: TGCGCCAGCAGTGACCCAAGCGGGAGAGGTCGTGAGCAGTTCTTC. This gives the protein CASSDPSGRGREQFF.

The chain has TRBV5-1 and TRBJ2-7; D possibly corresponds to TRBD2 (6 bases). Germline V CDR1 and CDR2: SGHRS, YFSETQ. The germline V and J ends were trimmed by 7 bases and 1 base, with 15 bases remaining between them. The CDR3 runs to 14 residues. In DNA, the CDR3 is TGCGCCAGCGGATTTGGGGAGGTTTCCTACGAGCAGTACTTC. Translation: CASGFGEVSYEQYF.

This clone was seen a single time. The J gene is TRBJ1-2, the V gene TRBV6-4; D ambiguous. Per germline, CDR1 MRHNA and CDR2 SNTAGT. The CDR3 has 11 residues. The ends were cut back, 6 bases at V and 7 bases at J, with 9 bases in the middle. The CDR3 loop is CASRSPLGYTF. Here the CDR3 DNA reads TGTGCCAGCAGGAGTCCACTTGGCTACACCTTC.

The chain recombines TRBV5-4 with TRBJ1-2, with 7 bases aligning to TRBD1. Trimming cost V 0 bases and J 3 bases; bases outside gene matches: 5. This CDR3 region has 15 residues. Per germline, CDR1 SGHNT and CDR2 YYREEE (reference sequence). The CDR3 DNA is TGTGCCAGCAGCTTGGTGGAAGGGGGCTACTATGGCTACACCTTC. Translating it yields CASSLVEGGYYGYTF.

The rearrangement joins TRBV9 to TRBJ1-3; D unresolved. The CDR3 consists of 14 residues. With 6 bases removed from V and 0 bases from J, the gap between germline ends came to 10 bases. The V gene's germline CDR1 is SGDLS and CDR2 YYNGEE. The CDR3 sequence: CASMGGDSGNTIYF. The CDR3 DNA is TGTGCCAGCATGGGCGGGGACTCTGGAAACACCATATATTTT.

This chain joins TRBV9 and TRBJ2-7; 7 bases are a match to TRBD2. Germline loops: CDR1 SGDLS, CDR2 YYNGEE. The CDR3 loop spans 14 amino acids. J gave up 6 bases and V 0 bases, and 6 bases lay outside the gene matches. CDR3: CASSVGAGVPEQYF. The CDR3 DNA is TGTGCCAGCAGCGTAGGGGCGGGAGTGCCCGAGCAGTACTTC.

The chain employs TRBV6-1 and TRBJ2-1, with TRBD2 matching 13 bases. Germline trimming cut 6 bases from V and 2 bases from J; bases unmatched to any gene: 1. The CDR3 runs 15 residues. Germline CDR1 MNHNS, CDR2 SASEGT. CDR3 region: CASSGLAGAYNEQFF. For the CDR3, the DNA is TGTGCCAGCAGCGGACTAGCGGGAGCCTACAATGAGCAGTTCTTC.

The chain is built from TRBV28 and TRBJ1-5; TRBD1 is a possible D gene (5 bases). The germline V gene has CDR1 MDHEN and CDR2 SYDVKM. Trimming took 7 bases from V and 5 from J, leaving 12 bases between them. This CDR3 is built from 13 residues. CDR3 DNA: TGTGCCAGCACCCGGGCCAGGGATCAGCCCCAGCATTTT. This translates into CASTRARDQPQHF.

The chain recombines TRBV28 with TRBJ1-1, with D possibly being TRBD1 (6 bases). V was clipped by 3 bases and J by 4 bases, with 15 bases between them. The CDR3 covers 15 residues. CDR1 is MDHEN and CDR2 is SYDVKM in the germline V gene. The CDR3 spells CASSFSGGRRTEAFF. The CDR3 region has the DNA TGTGCCAGCAGTTTTAGCGGGGGGCGACGCACTGAAGCTTTCTTT.

This chain's CDR3 is CASSQDPGKTNEKLFF. The CDR3 DNA is TGTGCCAGCAGCCAAGATCCGGGGAAGACTAATGAAAAACTGTTTTTT. The V and J genes are TRBV4-2 and TRBJ1-4; D remains unclear. The CDR3 runs 16 residues. CDR1 and CDR2 from the germline V gene are LGHNA and YNFKEQ. V was trimmed by 0 bases and J by 2 bases, leaving 10 bases between them.

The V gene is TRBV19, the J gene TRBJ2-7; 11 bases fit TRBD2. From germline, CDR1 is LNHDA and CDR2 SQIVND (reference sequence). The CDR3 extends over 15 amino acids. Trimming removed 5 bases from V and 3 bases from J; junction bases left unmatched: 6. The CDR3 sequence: CASSVDTSGSYEQYF. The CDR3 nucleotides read TGTGCCAGTAGTGTCGATACTAGCGGGAGCTACGAGCAGTACTTC.